This T cell receptor (beta chain) was sequenced during a study of CD8+ T cells in alopecia areata. Study-wide results and limits: Greater clonality was observed in lesional scalp samples, especially alopecia totalis/universalis, versus normal scalp.

It was cDNA, reverse transcribed from extracted RNA, that served as the sequencing template. TCRdb's copy holds only in-frame clones and misses some; the assay was immunoSEQ multiplex PCR. The top ten clones hold 0.75% to 0.95% of a sample with about 270,000 clones, 60% of them seen once. This clone was recorded a few times. Its matching antigen is unknown. The treatment was: oral pan-JAK inhibitor, 5-10 mg twice daily. Peripheral blood, together with lesional scalp punch biopsies, was collected from alopecia areata patients. After removal of 0 bases from V and 6 bases from J, the junction contained 7 bases not matched to a gene. Germline-derived CDR1 and CDR2 are LGHNA and YNFKEQ. The CDR3 length is 17 residues.

The chain is built from TRBV4-2 and TRBJ2-2; 10 nucleotides agree with TRBD2. The sequence derives from a human donor with alopecia areata. Material: CD4+ T cells sorted from blood, obtained around week 54, from a patient treated with tofacitinib. The CDR3 nucleotides are TGTGCCAGCAGCCAAGATCCGGTAGCGGGGGGTGCCGGGGAGCTGTTTTTT. As protein: CASSQDPVAGGAGELFF.